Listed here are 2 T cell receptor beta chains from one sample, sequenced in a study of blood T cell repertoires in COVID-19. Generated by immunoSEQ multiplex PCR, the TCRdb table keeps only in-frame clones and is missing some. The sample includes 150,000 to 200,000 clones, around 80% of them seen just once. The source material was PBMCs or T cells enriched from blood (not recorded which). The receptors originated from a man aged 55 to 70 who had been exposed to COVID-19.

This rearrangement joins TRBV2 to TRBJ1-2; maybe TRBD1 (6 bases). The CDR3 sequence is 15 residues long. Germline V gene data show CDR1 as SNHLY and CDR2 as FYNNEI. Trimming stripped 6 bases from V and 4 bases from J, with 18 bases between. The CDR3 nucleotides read TGTGCCAGCAGAGGGGGTGGGCGGGAGAGCTATGGCTACACCTTC. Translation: CASRGGGRESYGYTF.

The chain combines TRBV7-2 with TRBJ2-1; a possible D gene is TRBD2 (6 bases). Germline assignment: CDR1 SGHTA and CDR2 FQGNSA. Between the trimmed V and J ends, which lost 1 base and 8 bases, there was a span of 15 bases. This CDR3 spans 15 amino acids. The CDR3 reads CASSLDQGRRDEQFF. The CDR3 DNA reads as TGTGCCAGCAGCTTAGACCAAGGGAGGCGTGATGAGCAGTTCTTC. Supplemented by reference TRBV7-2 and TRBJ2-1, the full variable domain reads GAGVSQSPSNKVTEKGKDVELRCDPISGHTALYWYRQSLGQGLEFLIYFQGNSAPDKSGLPSDRFSAERTGGSVSTLTIQRTQQEDSAVYLCASSLDQGRRDEQFFGPGTRLTVL.